This TCR beta chain was observed in a study of response to subunit inactivated influenza vaccine. The trim removed 6 bases at V and 2 bases at J, leaving 6 bases unmatched. The germline V gene encodes CDR1 DFQATT and CDR2 SNEGSKA (reference sequence). The CDR3 has 14 amino acids. TCRdb used MiXCR to reprocess the RT-PCR reads, holding one entry per CDR3 protein. The data contain approximately 730,000 distinct CDR3 sequences, roughly 14% of them singletons. This chain connects TRBV20-1 to TRBJ2-3; 9 bases map to TRBD1. The material sequenced was PBMCs from blood, taken around two weeks before vaccination. The TCR sequence derives from a man in his fifties who received an inactivated influenza vaccine. The CDR3 DNA reads as TGCAGTGCCCCGACAGGGGGATACACAGATACGCAGTATTTT. Translating gives CSAPTGGYTDTQYF.